Included here is one TCR beta chain sequence, with context. The antigen is unknown. CDR3 length equals 12 residues. V was clipped by 2 bases and J by 5 bases, with 6 bases between them. The sample comes from a study of response to subunit inactivated influenza vaccine. Study-level points and caveats: Seasonal influenza vaccination, on each occasion, was suggested by the authors to recruit few new T cells.

TCRdb itself ran the RT-PCR reads through MiXCR, one entry per CDR3 protein. The sample shows approximately 570,000 distinct CDR3 sequences, 7.5% to 8.5% of them seen only once. V usage is TRBV12-3 or TRBV12-4 and J usage is TRBJ1-1; no firm D call. The sequence was collected from a man aged 50 to 75 who received an inactivated influenza vaccine. This material consisted of PBMCs from blood, taken about 24 months after vaccination. CDR3 amino acids: CASSLIGTEAFF. The DNA of the CDR3 is TGTGCCAGCAGTTTAATCGGTACTGAAGCTTTCTTT.